Detailed here is one TCR beta chain. The antigen remains undetermined. The data were obtained in a study of cytomegalovirus exposure and HLA in healthy donors. Findings of the study overall: Reported results showed that the classifier diagnosed cytomegalovirus status with high specificity and sensitivity. According to a subsequent analysis, TCR clusters from the first cohort were inclined to appear together in the roughly 120 validation repertoires. A few chains tied to CMV proved CMV antigen-specific in vitro. Associated with cytomegalovirus, according to the listing, were 150 to 200 TCR beta chains.

Generated by immunoSEQ multiplex PCR, the TCRdb table keeps only in-frame clones and is missing some. This sample yields about 360,000 clones, of which roughly 90% are seen a single time; approximately 0.8% belongs to the top ten. This CDR3 is built from 12 residues. V was pared by 0 bases and J by 8 bases, with 10 bases between. Germline V gene data show CDR1 as GTSNPN and CDR2 as SVGIG (reference sequence). This clonotype was obtained from a woman aged 18-29 years in good health and CMV-seronegative. Material for sequencing was PBMCs. The genes are TRBV30 and TRBJ1-1; no firm D call. DNA of the CDR3: TGTGCCTGGAGTGTACTGGCAGGCGAAGCTTTCTTT. This codes for CAWSVLAGEAFF.